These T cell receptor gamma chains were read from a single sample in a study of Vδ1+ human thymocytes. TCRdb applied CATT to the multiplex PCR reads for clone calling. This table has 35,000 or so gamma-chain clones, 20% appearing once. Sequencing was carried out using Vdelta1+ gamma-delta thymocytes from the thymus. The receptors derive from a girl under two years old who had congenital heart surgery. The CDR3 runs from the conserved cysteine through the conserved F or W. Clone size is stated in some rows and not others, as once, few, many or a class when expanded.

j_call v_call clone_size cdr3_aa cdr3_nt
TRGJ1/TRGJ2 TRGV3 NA CATWDGISTYYKKLF TGTGCCACCTGGGACGGGATCTCTACTTATTATAAGAAACTCTTT
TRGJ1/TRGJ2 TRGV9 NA CASDLQYRKLF TGTGCCTCCGACCTCCAATACCGAAAACTCTTT
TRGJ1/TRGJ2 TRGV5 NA CATWDSSIYYKKLF TGTGCCACCTGGGACAGCTCGATATATTATAAGAAACTCTTT
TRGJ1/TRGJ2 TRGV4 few CATWDGRRDKKLF TGTGCCACCTGGGATGGGCGTCGTGATAAGAAACTCTTT
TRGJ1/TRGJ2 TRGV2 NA CATWDGPGEYYKKLF TGTGCCACCTGGGACGGGCCAGGGGAGTATTATAAGAAACTCTTT
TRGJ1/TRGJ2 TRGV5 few CATWTEGYYKKLF TGTGCCACCTGGACAGAAGGTTATTATAAGAAACTCTTT
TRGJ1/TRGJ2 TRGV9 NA CALWGIKEKLF TGTGCCTTGTGGGGAATCAAAGAGAAACTCTTT
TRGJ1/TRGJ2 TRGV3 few CATWGKPLKKLF TGTGCCACCTGGGGCAAACCCCTTAAGAAACTCTTT
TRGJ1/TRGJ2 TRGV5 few CATLHVPYYKKLF TGTGCCACCTTACATGTCCCTTATTATAAGAAACTCTTT
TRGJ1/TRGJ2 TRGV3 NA CATWDRPRWVTDYYKKLF TGTGCCACCTGGGACAGGCCTAGGTGGGTCACAGATTATTATAAGAAACTCTTT
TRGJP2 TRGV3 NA CATWDVRPSDWIKTF TGTGCCACCTGGGACGTCAGACCAAGTGATTGGATCAAGACGTTT
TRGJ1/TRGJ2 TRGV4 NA CATWVVGYKKLF TGTGCCACCTGGGTGGTTGGTTATAAGAAACTCTTT
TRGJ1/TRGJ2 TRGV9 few CALWEVRGYKKLF TGTGCCTTGTGGGAGGTGAGAGGTTATAAGAAACTCTTT
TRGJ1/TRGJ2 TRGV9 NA CALWGHKKLF TGTGCCTTGTGGGGACATAAGAAACTCTTT
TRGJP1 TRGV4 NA CATWDGHLYTTGWFKIF TGTGCCACCTGGGATGGGCATCTCTATACCACTGGTTGGTTCAAGATATTT
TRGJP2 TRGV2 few CATWGDSSDWIKTF TGTGCCACCTGGGGGGATAGTAGTGATTGGATCAAGACGTTT
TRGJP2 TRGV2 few CATWDRSSSDWIKTF TGTGCCACCTGGGACCGATCGAGTAGTGATTGGATCAAGACGTTT
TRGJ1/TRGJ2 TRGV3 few CATWDRPCPKKLF TGTGCCACCTGGGACAGGCCTTGCCCCAAGAAACTCTTT
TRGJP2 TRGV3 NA CATWDLAAVGSDWIKTF TGTGCCACCTGGGACCTAGCCGCCGTCGGATCTGATTGGATCAAGACGTTT
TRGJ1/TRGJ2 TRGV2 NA CATWDRGALYYKKLF TGTGCCACCTGGGATAGAGGTGCCCTTTATTATAAGAAACTCTTT
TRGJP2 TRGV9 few CALWEVGWIKTF TGTGCCTTGTGGGAGGTCGGCTGGATCAAGACGTTT
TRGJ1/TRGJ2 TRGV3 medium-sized CATWDRPAYKKLF TGTGCCACCTGGGACAGGCCGGCTTATAAGAAACTCTTT
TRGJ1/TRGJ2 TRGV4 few CATWDDPNYYKKLF TGTGCCACCTGGGATGATCCGAATTATTATAAGAAACTCTTT
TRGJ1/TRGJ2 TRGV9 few CALWEPYGGYYKKLF TGTGCCTTGTGGGAGCCCTACGGAGGTTATTATAAGAAACTCTTT
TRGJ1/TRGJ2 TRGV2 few CATWAGYHKKLF TGTGCCACCTGGGCCGGTTACCATAAGAAACTCTTT
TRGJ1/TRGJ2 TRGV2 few CATWDGPLLYYKKLF TGTGCCACCTGGGACGGGCCATTGTTGTATTATAAGAAACTCTTT
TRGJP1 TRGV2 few CATWDGSTGWFKIF TGTGCCACCTGGGACGGTTCCACTGGTTGGTTCAAGATATTT
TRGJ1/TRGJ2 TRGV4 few CATWLHSYYKKLF TGTGCCACCTGGCTACATTCTTATTATAAGAAACTCTTT
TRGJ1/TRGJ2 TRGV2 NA CATWDGFKKLF TGTGCCACCTGGGACGGATTCAAGAAACTCTTT
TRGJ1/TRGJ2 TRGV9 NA CALWEVEGEKLF TGTGCCTTGTGGGAGGTGGAGGGCGAGAAACTCTTT
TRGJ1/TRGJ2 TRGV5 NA CATWKNYKKLF TGTGCCACCTGGAAAAACTATAAGAAACTCTTT
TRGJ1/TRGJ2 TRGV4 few CATWDGLSNYYKKLF TGTGCCACCTGGGATGGGCTCTCGAATTATTATAAGAAACTCTTT